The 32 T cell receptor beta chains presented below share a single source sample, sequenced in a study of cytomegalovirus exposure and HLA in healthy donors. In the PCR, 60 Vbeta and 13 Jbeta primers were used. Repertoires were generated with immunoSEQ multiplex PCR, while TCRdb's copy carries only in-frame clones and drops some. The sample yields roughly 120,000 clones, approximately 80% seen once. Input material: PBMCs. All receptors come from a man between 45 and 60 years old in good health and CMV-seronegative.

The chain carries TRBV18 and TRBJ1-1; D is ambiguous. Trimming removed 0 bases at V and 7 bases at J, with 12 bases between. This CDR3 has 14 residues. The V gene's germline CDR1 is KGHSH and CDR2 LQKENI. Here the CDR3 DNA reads TGTGCCAGCTCACCACCCGGGGTACGGGGTGAAGCTTTCTTT. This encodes CASSPPGVRGEAFF.

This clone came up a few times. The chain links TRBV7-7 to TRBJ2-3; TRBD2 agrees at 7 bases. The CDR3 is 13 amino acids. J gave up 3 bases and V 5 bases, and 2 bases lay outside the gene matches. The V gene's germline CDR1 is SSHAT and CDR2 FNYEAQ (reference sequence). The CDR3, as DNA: TGTGCCAGCAGCCGGCGGGGGACAGATACGCAGTATTTT. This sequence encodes CASSRRGTDTQYF.

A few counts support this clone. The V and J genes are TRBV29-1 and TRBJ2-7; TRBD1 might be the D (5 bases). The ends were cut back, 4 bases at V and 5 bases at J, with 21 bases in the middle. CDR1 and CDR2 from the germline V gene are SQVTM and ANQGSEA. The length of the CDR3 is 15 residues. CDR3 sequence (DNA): TGCAGCGTTGGGGCAGGACACACAAAACCCCACGAGCAGTACGTC. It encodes CSVGAGHTKPHEQYV.

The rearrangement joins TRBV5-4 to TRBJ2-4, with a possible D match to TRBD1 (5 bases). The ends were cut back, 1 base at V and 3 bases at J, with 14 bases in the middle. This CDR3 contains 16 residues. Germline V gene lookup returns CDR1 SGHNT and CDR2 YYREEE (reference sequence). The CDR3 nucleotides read TGTGCCAGCAGCTTGATGGCAGGGCTTGACAAAAACATTCAGTACTTC. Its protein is CASSLMAGLDKNIQYF. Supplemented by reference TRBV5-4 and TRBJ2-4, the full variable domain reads ETGVTQSPTHLIKTRGQQVTLRCSSQSGHNTVSWYQQALGQGPQFIFQYYREEENGRGNFPPRFSGLQFPNYSSELNVNALELDDSALYLCASSLMAGLDKNIQYFGAGTRLSVL.

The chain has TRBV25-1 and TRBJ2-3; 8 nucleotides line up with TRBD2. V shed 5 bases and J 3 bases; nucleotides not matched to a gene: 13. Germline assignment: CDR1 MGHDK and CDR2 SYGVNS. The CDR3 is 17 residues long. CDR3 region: CASSNSGGGGRTDTQYF. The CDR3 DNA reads TGTGCCAGCAGTAACTCGGGGGGGGGCGGTAGGACAGATACGCAGTATTTT. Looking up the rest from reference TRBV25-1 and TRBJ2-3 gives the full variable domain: EADIYQTPRYLVIGTGKKITLECSQTMGHDKMYWYQQDPGMELHLIHYSYGVNSTEKGDLSSESTVSRIRTEHFPLTLESARPSHTSQYLCASSNSGGGGRTDTQYFGPGTRLTVL.

In nucleotides, the CDR3 is TGTGCCAGCACCCTGACAGGGGAAGGCTATGGCTACACCTTC. Its translation is CASTLTGEGYGYTF. The chain has TRBV6-5 and TRBJ1-2; 8 nucleotides agree with TRBD1. This CDR3 is built from 14 residues. Germline V gene lookup returns CDR1 MNHEY and CDR2 SVGAGI. The junction had 8 bases not matched to a gene; V was cut back by 7 bases and J by 4 bases.

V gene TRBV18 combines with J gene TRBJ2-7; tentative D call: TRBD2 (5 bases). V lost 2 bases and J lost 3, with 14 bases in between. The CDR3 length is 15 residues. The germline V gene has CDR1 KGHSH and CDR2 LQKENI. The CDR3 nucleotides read TGTGCCAGCTCACCAACCCGGGGAATCCTCTACGAGCAGTACTTC. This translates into CASSPTRGILYEQYF.

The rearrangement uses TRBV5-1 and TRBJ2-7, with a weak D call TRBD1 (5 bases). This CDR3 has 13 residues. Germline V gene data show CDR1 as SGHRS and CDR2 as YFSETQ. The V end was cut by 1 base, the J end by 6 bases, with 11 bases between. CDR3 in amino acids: CASSLTIQGEQYV. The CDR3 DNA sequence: TGCGCCAGCAGCTTGACGATCCAGGGCGAGCAGTACGTC.

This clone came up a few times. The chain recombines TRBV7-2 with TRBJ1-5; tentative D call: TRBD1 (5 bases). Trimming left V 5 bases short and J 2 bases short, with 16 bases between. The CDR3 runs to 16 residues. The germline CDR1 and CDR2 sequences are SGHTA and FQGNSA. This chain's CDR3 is CASSPAGVSRNQPQHF. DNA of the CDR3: TGTGCCAGCAGCCCCGCGGGGGTGAGCCGCAATCAGCCCCAGCATTTT.

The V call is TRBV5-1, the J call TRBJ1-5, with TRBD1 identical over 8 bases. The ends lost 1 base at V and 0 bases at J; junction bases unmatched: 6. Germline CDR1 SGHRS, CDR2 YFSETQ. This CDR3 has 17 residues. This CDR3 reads CASSLSGGLNSNQPQHF. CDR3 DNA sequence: TGCGCCAGCAGCTTGTCAGGGGGCCTTAATAGCAATCAGCCCCAGCATTTT.

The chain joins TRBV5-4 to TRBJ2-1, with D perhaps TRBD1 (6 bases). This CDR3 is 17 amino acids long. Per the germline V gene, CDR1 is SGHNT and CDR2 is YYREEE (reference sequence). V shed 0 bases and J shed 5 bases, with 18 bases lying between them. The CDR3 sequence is CASSLAGEQGINNEQFF. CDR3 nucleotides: TGTGCCAGCAGCTTGGCCGGGGAACAGGGTATAAACAATGAGCAGTTCTTC.

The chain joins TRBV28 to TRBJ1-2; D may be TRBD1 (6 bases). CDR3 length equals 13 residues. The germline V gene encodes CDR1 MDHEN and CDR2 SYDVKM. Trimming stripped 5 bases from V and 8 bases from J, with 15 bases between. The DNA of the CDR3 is TGTGCCAGCAGTCGGGGTAGGGGGTCGGGCTACACCTTC. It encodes CASSRGRGSGYTF.

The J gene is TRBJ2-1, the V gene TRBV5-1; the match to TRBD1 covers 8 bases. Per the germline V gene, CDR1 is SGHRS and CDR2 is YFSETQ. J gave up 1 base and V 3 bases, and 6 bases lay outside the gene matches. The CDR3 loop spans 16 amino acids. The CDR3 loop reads CASSSDRAGSYNEQFF. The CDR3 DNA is TGCGCCAGCAGCTCGGACAGGGCCGGTTCCTACAATGAGCAGTTCTTC.

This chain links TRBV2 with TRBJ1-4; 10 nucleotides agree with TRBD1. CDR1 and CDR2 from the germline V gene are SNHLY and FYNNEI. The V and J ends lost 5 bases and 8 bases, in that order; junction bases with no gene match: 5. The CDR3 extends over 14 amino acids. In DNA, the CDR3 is TGTGCCAGCAGTTACCGGGACAGGGGAGAAAAACTGTTTTTT. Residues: CASSYRDRGEKLFF.

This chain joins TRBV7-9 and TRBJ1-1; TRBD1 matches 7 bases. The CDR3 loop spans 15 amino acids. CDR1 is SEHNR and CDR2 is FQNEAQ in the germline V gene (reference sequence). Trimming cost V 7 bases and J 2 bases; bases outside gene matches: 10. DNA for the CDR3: TGTGCCAGCACAGTAAGGGGACAGATCAACACTGAAGCTTTCTTT. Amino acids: CASTVRGQINTEAFF.

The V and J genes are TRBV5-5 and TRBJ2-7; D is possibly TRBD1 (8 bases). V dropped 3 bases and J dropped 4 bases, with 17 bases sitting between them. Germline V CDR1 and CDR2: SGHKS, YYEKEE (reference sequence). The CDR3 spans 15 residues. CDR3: CASSWAGQGGYEQYV. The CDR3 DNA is TGTGCCAGCAGCTGGGCTGGACAGGGAGGGTACGAGCAGTACGTC.

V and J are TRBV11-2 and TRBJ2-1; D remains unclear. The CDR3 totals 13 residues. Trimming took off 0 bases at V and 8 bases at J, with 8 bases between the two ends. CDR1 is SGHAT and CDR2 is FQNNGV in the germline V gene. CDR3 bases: TGTGCCAGCAGCTTAGATGGCATGGATGAGCAGTTCTTC. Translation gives CASSLDGMDEQFF.

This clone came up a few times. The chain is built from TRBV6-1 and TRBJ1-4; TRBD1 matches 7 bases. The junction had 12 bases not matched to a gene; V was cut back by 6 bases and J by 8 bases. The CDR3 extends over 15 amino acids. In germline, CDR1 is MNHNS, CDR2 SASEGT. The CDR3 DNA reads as TGTGCCAGCAGATGGACAGGTTCCCGCGAGGAAAAACTGTTTTTT. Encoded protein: CASRWTGSREEKLFF.

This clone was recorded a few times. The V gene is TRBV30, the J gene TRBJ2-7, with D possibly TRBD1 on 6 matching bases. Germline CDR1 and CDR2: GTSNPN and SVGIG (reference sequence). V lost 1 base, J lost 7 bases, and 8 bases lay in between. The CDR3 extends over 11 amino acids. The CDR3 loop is CAWSGGGEQYF. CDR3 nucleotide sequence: TGTGCCTGGAGTGGAGGGGGAGAGCAGTACTTC.

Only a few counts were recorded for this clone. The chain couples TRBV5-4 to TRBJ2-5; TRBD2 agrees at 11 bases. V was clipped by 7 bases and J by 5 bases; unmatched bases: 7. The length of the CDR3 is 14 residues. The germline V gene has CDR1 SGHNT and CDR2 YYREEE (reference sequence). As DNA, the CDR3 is TGTGCCAGCTGGCCGGGACTAGCGGAGGAGACCCAGTACTTC. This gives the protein CASWPGLAEETQYF.

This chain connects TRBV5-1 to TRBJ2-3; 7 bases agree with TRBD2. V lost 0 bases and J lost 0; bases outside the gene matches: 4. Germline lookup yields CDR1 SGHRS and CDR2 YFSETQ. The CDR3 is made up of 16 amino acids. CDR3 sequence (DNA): TGCGCCAGCAGCTTGGCCTACGGGGGGAGCACAGATACGCAGTATTTT. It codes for CASSLAYGGSTDTQYF.

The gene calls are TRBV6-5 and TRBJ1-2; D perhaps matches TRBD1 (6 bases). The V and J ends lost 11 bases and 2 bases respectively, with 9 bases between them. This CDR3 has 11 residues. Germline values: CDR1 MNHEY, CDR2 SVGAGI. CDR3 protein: CAAGTNYGYTF. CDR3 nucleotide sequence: TGTGCCGCCGGGACAAACTATGGCTACACCTTC.

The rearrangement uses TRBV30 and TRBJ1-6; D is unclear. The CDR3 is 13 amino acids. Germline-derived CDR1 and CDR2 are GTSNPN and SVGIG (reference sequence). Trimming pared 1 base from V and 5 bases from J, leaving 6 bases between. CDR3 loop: CAWSDFDNSPLHF. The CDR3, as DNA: TGTGCCTGGAGTGATTTCGATAATTCACCCCTCCACTTT.

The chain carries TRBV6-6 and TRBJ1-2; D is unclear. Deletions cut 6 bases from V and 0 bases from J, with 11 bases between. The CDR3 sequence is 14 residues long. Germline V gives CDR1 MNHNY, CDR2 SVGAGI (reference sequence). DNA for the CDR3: TGTGCCAGCAGCCCCCCCGGGGCTAACTATGGCTACACCTTC. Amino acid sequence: CASSPPGANYGYTF.

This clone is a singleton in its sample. The CDR3 DNA is TGTGCCAGCAGTGAATCTGCGCCCACTGAAGCTTTCTTT. It translates to CASSESAPTEAFF. The chain couples TRBV25-1 to TRBJ1-1, with D unresolved. CDR1 and CDR2 (germline): MGHDK, SYGVNS. The V and J ends lost 1 base and 4 bases respectively, with 7 bases between them. There are 13 residues in the CDR3.

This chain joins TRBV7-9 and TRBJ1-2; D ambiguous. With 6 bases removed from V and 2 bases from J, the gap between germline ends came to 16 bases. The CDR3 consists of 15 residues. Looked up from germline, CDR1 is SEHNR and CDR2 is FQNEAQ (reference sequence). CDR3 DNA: TGTGCCAGCAGGCCCCCTGGTTCCGGGAACTATGGCTACACCTTC. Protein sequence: CASRPPGSGNYGYTF.

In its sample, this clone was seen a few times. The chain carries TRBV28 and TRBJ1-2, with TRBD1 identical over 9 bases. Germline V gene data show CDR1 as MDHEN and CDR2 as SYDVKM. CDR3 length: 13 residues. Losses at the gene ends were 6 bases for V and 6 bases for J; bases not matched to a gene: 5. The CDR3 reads CASSPGDRDGYTF. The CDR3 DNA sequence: TGTGCCAGCAGCCCCGGGGACAGGGATGGCTACACCTTC.

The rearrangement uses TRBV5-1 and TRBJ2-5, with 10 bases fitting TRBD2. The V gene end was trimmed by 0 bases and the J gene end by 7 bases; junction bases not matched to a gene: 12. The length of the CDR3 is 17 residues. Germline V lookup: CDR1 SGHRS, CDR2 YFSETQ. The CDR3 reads CASSLEPGTSVVGTQYF. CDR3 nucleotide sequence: TGCGCCAGCAGCTTGGAACCCGGGACTAGCGTCGTAGGGACCCAGTACTTC.

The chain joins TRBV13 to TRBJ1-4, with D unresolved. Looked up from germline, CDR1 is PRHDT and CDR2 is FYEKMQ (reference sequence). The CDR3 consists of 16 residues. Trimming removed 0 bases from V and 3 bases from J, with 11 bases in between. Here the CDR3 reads CASSLGGGFPNEKLFF. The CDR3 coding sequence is TGTGCCAGCAGCTTAGGCGGCGGGTTCCCTAATGAAAAACTGTTTTTT.

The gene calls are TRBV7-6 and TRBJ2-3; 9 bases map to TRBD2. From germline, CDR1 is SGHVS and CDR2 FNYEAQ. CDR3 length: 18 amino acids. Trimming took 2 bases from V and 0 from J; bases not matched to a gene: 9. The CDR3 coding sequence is TGTGCCAGCAGCTTACAGGGCGGGGGGGTCCGGAGCACAGATACGCAGTATTTT. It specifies CASSLQGGGVRSTDTQYF.

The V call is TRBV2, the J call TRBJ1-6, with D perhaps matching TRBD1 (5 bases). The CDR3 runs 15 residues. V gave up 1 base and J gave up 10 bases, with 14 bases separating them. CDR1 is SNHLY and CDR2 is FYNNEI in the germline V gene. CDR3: CASSEVGGTTSPLHF. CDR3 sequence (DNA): TGTGCCAGCAGTGAAGTAGGAGGGACGACCTCACCCCTCCACTTT.

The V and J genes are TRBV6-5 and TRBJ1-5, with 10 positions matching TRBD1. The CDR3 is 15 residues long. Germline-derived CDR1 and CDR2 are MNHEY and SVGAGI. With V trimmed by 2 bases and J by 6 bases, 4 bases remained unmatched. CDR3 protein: CASSYPGTGVQPQHF. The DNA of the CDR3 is TGTGCCAGCAGTTACCCCGGGACAGGGGTTCAGCCCCAGCATTTT.